This passage covers 22 T cell receptor beta chains from one sample sequenced in a study of blood T cell repertoires in COVID-19 (TCRdb year 2020). Libraries were made using the immunoSEQ multiplex PCR assay. As stored in TCRdb, this immuneACCESS dataset retains in-frame rearrangements with V and J assigned. A fraction of the clones does not appear; measured against another copy, unresolved V genes explain less than half of the discrepancy, and the remainder lacks a known reason. This sample is represented by around 58,000 clones; 90% of them were singletons. The top ten hold under 15% of the sample. Sequenced: peripheral blood. The receptors stem from a human donor with active COVID-19. The donor label of this sample is uncertain.

The rearrangement links TRBV19 to TRBJ2-3; 12 positions match TRBD2. Unmatched junction bases numbered 8, after V lost 2 bases and J lost 8 bases. The germline gives CDR1 LNHDA, CDR2 SQIVND (reference sequence). This CDR3 region has 16 residues. The CDR3 is CASSISLAGGRVTQYF. CDR3 DNA: TGTGCCAGTAGTATATCCCTAGCGGGGGGGCGGGTTACGCAGTATTTT.

The V gene is TRBV7-3, the J gene TRBJ2-5, with TRBD2 identical over 10 bases. The germline CDR1 and CDR2 sequences are SGHTA and FQGTGA. This CDR3 has 19 amino acids. J was trimmed by 3 bases and V by 5 bases; bases with no gene match: 18. CDR3 residues: CASSPRGSGGPYREETQYF. For the CDR3, the DNA is TGTGCCAGCAGCCCCCGCGGTAGCGGGGGGCCCTACCGAGAAGAGACCCAGTACTTC.

The chain combines TRBV4-3 with TRBJ1-2, with D tentatively TRBD1 (6 bases). The CDR3 runs 15 residues. V shed 4 bases and J shed 3 bases, with 15 bases lying between them. CDR1 is LGHNA, CDR2 YSLEER, per germline. For the CDR3, the DNA is TGCGCCAGCAGCCTGGGACATCCGGAATACTATGGCTACACCTTC. Translation gives CASSLGHPEYYGYTF.

This clone turned up a few times. The chain is built from TRBV10-3 and TRBJ2-7; 11 bases agree with TRBD2. The CDR3 has 17 residues. CDR1 and CDR2 from the germline V gene are ENHRY and SYGVKD. V shed 0 bases and J 4 bases; nucleotides not matched to a gene: 8. CDR3 nucleotide sequence: TGTGCCATCAGTGAGTCGCAGCGACTAGCGGGAAGATACGAGCAGTACTTC. It yields the protein CAISESQRLAGRYEQYF.

V usage is TRBV19 and J usage is TRBJ2-6, with D perhaps matching TRBD2 (6 bases). The V gene's germline CDR1 is LNHDA and CDR2 SQIVND (reference sequence). V gave up 1 base and J gave up 4 bases, with 20 bases separating them. The CDR3 runs 19 residues. The CDR3 DNA follows: TGTGCCAGTAGTATAGGGGGGGTCAGACCATCGACCGGGGCCAACGTCCTGACTTTC. It specifies CASSIGGVRPSTGANVLTF.

V usage is TRBV9 and J usage is TRBJ2-2; a possible D gene is TRBD2 (5 bases). This CDR3 has 16 residues. Deletions cut 0 bases from V and 3 bases from J, with 12 bases between. Germline assignment: CDR1 SGDLS and CDR2 YYNGEE. Here the CDR3 reads CASSVAPDSYTGELFF. Here the CDR3 DNA reads TGTGCCAGCAGCGTAGCTCCGGACTCATACACCGGGGAGCTGTTTTTT.

The sample holds a few counts of this clone. DNA for the CDR3: TGCGCCAGCAGTGGGAAGGAGGGTACTGGCTACACCTTC. It is translated as CASSGKEGTGYTF. The chain couples TRBV10-1 to TRBJ1-2; D is unclear. Germline V gene data show CDR1 as WNHNN and CDR2 as SYGVQD (reference sequence). The CDR3 runs to 13 residues. V lost 4 bases and J 7 bases, leaving 13 bases between the germline ends.

This clone is a singleton in its sample. V gene TRBV27 combines with J gene TRBJ2-2; the D gene is possibly TRBD1 (7 bases). Per the germline V gene, CDR1 is MNHEY and CDR2 is SMNVEV (reference sequence). The CDR3 sequence is 15 residues long. Trimming left V 7 bases short and J 3 bases short, with 15 bases between. CDR3 protein: CASKWGGTDTGELFF. In DNA, the CDR3 is TGTGCCAGCAAATGGGGCGGGACAGACACCGGGGAGCTGTTTTTT.

The chain combines TRBV10-2 with TRBJ2-7; 14 nucleotides line up with TRBD2. The CDR3 length is 13 residues. V shed 10 bases, J shed 3 bases, and the junction held 2 bases outside the gene matches. The V gene's germline CDR1 is WSHSY and CDR2 SAAADI. The CDR3 region has the DNA TGCGCCACCGGACTAGCGGGAGGCTACGAGCAGTACTTC. Translating gives CATGLAGGYEQYF.

V gene TRBV6-5 combines with J gene TRBJ2-1, with TRBD1 matching over 8 bases. V lost 10 bases and J lost 10; bases outside the gene matches: 12. Germline CDR1 reads MNHEY; CDR2 reads SVGAGI. The CDR3 runs to 13 residues. CDR3 nucleotide sequence: TGTGCCATAGGGACAGGCTCTAAGTGGGAGCAGTTCTTC. Translated: CAIGTGSKWEQFF.

A few counts support this clone. J is TRBJ1-1 and V is TRBV9; possible D gene TRBD1, 6 bases. V was trimmed by 3 bases and J by 2 bases, leaving 26 bases between them. Germline values: CDR1 SGDLS, CDR2 YYNGEE. CDR3 size: 19 residues. CDR3 in amino acids: CASSDTLQGARASNTEAFF. The CDR3 region has the DNA TGTGCCAGCAGCGACACCCTACAGGGCGCAAGGGCTTCTAACACTGAAGCTTTCTTT.

The J gene is TRBJ2-1, the V gene TRBV9, with D perhaps TRBD2 (6 bases). Germline CDR1 SGDLS, CDR2 YYNGEE. Trimming shortened V by 0 bases and J by 7 bases, and 11 bases separated the two germline ends. The CDR3 totals 14 residues. The CDR3 here is CASSVVSGVNEQFF. CDR3 bases: TGTGCCAGCAGCGTAGTGTCGGGGGTAAATGAGCAGTTCTTC.

To note about this clone: Mismatch with germline at one junction end may stem from a read error. In nucleotides, the CDR3 is TGCGCCAGCAGTCAAGACGGGACTAGCATCAATGAGCAGTTCTTC. Translating gives CASSQDGTSINEQFF. This chain links TRBV4-1 with TRBJ2-1; 9 bases line up with TRBD2. Germline CDR1 and CDR2: MGHRA and YSYEKL. This CDR3 has 15 residues.

V gene TRBV11-3 combines with J gene TRBJ2-3; a possible D gene is TRBD1 (6 bases). CDR3 length equals 13 residues. V was shortened by 4 bases and J by 6 bases, with 11 bases between the two germline ends. Germline V CDR1 and CDR2: SGHNT, YENEEA. The CDR3 bases are TGTGCCAGCAGCTCAGGGGTGATCGATACGCAGTATTTT. Amino acids: CASSSGVIDTQYF. The full variable domain, with the rest looked up from reference TRBV11-3 and TRBJ2-3, is EAGVVQSPRYKIIEKKQPVAFWCNPISGHNTLYWYLQNLGQGPELLIRYENEEAVDDSQLPKDRFSAERLKGVDSTLKIQPAELGDSAVYLCASSSGVIDTQYFGPGTRLTVL.

This rearrangement joins TRBV9 to TRBJ2-1, with 9 positions matching TRBD1. This CDR3 is 15 amino acids long. V shed 4 bases and J 4 bases; nucleotides not matched to a gene: 6. Germline lookup yields CDR1 SGDLS and CDR2 YYNGEE. The CDR3 nucleotides are TGTGCCAGCAGCTTGGACAGGGGCGGATACAATGAGCAGTTCTTC. Its translation is CASSLDRGGYNEQFF.

This clone turned up a few times. The V gene is TRBV27, the J gene TRBJ2-7; TRBD2 might be the D (6 bases). Germline CDR1 MNHEY, CDR2 SMNVEV (reference sequence). The CDR3 extends over 13 amino acids. Trimming removed 0 bases from V and 7 bases from J, with 10 bases in between. The CDR3 spells CASSLSTGGEQYF. As DNA, the CDR3 is TGTGCCAGCAGTTTATCCACCGGGGGTGAGCAGTACTTC.

V and J are TRBV11-2 and TRBJ2-7, with 7 bases matching TRBD1. Losses at the gene ends were 5 bases for V and 5 bases for J; bases not matched to a gene: 9. Germline CDR1 reads SGHAT; CDR2 reads FQNNGV. This CDR3 comprises 14 residues. In DNA form, the CDR3 reads TGTGCCAGCAGCGACAGGAACAGGGGCAACGAGCAGTACTTC. This sequence encodes CASSDRNRGNEQYF.

The CDR3 sequence: CASSSTGGYYNEQFF. The CDR3 DNA reads TGTGCCAGCAGTTCGACAGGGGGCTATTACAATGAGCAGTTCTTC. The chain employs TRBV6-2 or TRBV6-3 and TRBJ2-1, with 10 bases fitting TRBD1. The CDR3 totals 15 residues. Germline values: CDR1 MNHEY, CDR2 SVGEGT. The V gene end was trimmed by 4 bases and the J gene end by 4 bases; junction bases not matched to a gene: 4.

J is TRBJ2-1 and V is TRBV12-3 or TRBV12-4; perhaps TRBD2 as D (6 bases). The V gene lost 6 bases and the J gene lost 4 bases, with 7 bases spanning the gap. The CDR3 runs 12 residues. CDR3 protein: CASSGSYNEQFF. The DNA of the CDR3 is TGTGCCAGCAGCGGGAGTTACAATGAGCAGTTCTTC.

The rearrangement joins TRBV6-1 to TRBJ2-7; TRBD1 aligns across 7 bases. J lost 2 bases, V lost 0 bases, and 4 bases had no gene match. CDR1 is MNHNS, CDR2 SASEGT, per germline. The CDR3 loop spans 15 amino acids. The CDR3 coding sequence is TGTGCCAGCAGTGAAGCTGGGACAGTCCCCTACGAGCAGTACGTC. Encoded protein: CASSEAGTVPYEQYV.

The chain combines TRBV3-1 (or the pseudogene TRBV3-2) with TRBJ1-2; D call uncertain. Germline V gives CDR1 LGHDT, CDR2 YNNKEL (reference sequence). There are 15 residues in the CDR3. Between the trimmed V and J ends, which lost 3 bases and 4 bases, there was a span of 15 bases. CDR3 nucleotides: TGTGCCAGCAGCCATCTCGGAGACCGGGGCTATGGCTACACCTTC. Protein sequence: CASSHLGDRGYGYTF.

V usage is TRBV5-1 and J usage is TRBJ1-1, with a tentative D call TRBD1 (5 bases). The CDR3 is 14 residues long. In germline, CDR1 is SGHRS, CDR2 YFSETQ. V shed 1 base and J shed 5 bases, with 12 bases lying between them. This chain's CDR3 is CASSLSGGYTEAFF. As DNA, the CDR3 is TGCGCCAGCAGCTTGAGTGGGGGGTATACTGAAGCTTTCTTT.